A selection of T cell receptor beta chains follows, all from one sample in a study of CD8 T cells in Susac syndrome. TCRdb fed the immunoSEQ multiplex PCR reads into MiXCR, producing one record per CDR3 protein. The profile covers 150,000 to 200,000 distinct CDR3 sequences, with more than 90% appearing a single time and approximately 0.098% taken by the ten largest. The sequencing input was CD4+ T cells from PBMCs. These receptors were collected from a human donor with Susac syndrome. Each CDR3 is given without its conserved first and last residue. Each record gives: D gene, V gene, J gene, CDR3 protein. The D gene is left open where the match is weak.

d_call: .
v_call: TRBV21-1
j_call: TRBJ1-4
cdr3_aa: ASTLGPLGEKLF

d_call: .
v_call: TRBV6-4
j_call: TRBJ2-1
cdr3_aa: ASSDSTGSYNEQF

d_call: .
v_call: TRBV5-6
j_call: TRBJ2-2
cdr3_aa: ASSHSDRLDGTGELF

d_call: TRBD1
v_call: TRBV5-6
j_call: TRBJ1-6
cdr3_aa: ASSSTGGRNSPLH

d_call: TRBD1
v_call: TRBV12-3/TRBV12-4
j_call: TRBJ2-4
cdr3_aa: ASSPFSGQLAKNIQY

d_call: .
v_call: TRBV2
j_call: TRBJ2-3
cdr3_aa: ASRAADTQY

d_call: .
v_call: TRBV21-1
j_call: TRBJ2-1
cdr3_aa: ASSSDRQDYNEQF

d_call: .
v_call: TRBV20-1
j_call: TRBJ2-7
cdr3_aa: SATIDEQY

d_call: .
v_call: TRBV6-5
j_call: TRBJ2-1
cdr3_aa: ASSYLGGGNEQF

d_call: .
v_call: TRBV9
j_call: TRBJ1-2
cdr3_aa: ASSPRRPVDGYT

d_call: TRBD2
v_call: TRBV4-2
j_call: TRBJ2-4
cdr3_aa: ASSPGREGDIQY

d_call: .
v_call: TRBV7-2
j_call: TRBJ1-5
cdr3_aa: ASSIRNQPQH

d_call: .
v_call: TRBV12-3/TRBV12-4
j_call: TRBJ1-4
cdr3_aa: ASGGQAYEKLF

d_call: .
v_call: TRBV11-2
j_call: TRBJ2-7
cdr3_aa: ASRSPKTYEQY

d_call: TRBD1
v_call: TRBV28
j_call: TRBJ2-3
cdr3_aa: ASSSYRGPTDTQY

d_call: .
v_call: TRBV29-1
j_call: TRBJ2-2
cdr3_aa: SVGQVYTGELF

d_call: .
v_call: TRBV5-6
j_call: TRBJ1-2
cdr3_aa: ASSLEGIGGYT

d_call: TRBD2
v_call: TRBV9
j_call: TRBJ2-7
cdr3_aa: ASSATSGGPSPTKQY